These 12 T cell receptor beta chains were sequenced from one sample in a study of blood T cells in healthy people across ages. Combining a sample-barcoded 5' primer with a J-beta primer mix, a second PCR ran for 7 to 11 cycles. TCRdb used MiXCR to reprocess the 5' RACE reads, holding one entry per CDR3 protein. The sample includes about 750,000 distinct CDR3 sequences, roughly 50% seen only once; the top ten take roughly two fifths. Sequencing input: blood. The receptors derive from a man aged 80 or over in good health.

This clonotype has only a few counts. The CDR3 nucleotides are TGTGCCAGCAGCAGCGGGAGAGCGGTGGATGAGCAGTTCTTC. Amino acids: CASSSGRAVDEQFF. The chain links TRBV12-3 or TRBV12-4 to TRBJ2-1; 8 positions match TRBD2. J gave up 8 bases and V 6 bases, and 9 bases lay outside the gene matches. The CDR3 is 14 amino acids.

V is TRBV11-2 and J is TRBJ2-1; 12 nucleotides align to TRBD2. V shed 5 bases and J 10 bases; nucleotides not matched to a gene: 9. The CDR3 loop spans 15 amino acids. Looked up from germline, CDR1 is SGHAT and CDR2 is FQNNGV. The CDR3 is CASSGLAGSKWEQFF. DNA of the CDR3: TGTGCCAGCAGCGGACTAGCGGGAAGTAAATGGGAGCAGTTCTTC.

The chain joins TRBV7-9 to TRBJ2-3; TRBD2 agrees at 13 bases. Looked up from germline, CDR1 is SEHNR and CDR2 is FQNEAQ (reference sequence). The CDR3 has 16 residues. V was pared by 5 bases and J by 14 bases, with 16 bases of the junction left unmatched. The CDR3 nucleotides read TGTGCCAGCAGCAGCGGACTAGCGGGAGTATTCAGAGACGCGTATTTT. It translates to CASSSGLAGVFRDAYF.

The chain recombines TRBV7-8 with TRBJ1-2; no reliable D call. CDR3 length equals 15 residues. Germline CDR1 SGHVS, CDR2 FQNEAQ. V gave up 4 bases and J gave up 0 bases, with 12 bases separating them. The CDR3 DNA reads as TGTGCCAGCAGCTCCCTGGGCAGGCCTAACTATGGCTACACCTTC. This sequence encodes CASSSLGRPNYGYTF. Full variable domain (outside the CDR3, taken from reference TRBV7-8 and TRBJ1-2): GAGVSQSPRYKVAKRGQDVALRCDPISGHVSLFWYQQALGQGPEFLTYFQNEAQLDKSGLPSDRFFAERPEGSVSTLKIQRTQQEDSAVYLCASSSLGRPNYGYTFGSGTRLTVV.

This chain uses TRBV7-3 with TRBJ2-6; 7 bases map to TRBD1. V lost 1 base to trimming and J lost 0 bases; unmatched junction nucleotides: 6. The length of the CDR3 is 18 residues. Germline V gene data show CDR1 as SGHTA and CDR2 as FQGTGA. This CDR3 is CASSLRGQITSGANVLTF. In DNA, the CDR3 is TGTGCCAGCAGCTTAAGGGGACAGATAACCTCTGGGGCCAACGTCCTGACTTTC.

V gene TRBV2 combines with J gene TRBJ1-4; D possibly corresponds to TRBD1 (5 bases). This CDR3 comprises 13 residues. V lost 7 bases to trimming and J lost 5 bases, with 11 bases between them. In germline, CDR1 is SNHLY, CDR2 FYNNEI. The CDR3 DNA is TGTGCCAGCAACGGGAGGGGAAATGAAAAACTGTTTTTT. Its protein is CASNGRGNEKLFF.

V and J are TRBV7-3 and TRBJ1-5, with D possibly being TRBD1 (6 bases). V gave up 2 bases and J gave up 5 bases, with 22 bases separating them. Germline lookup yields CDR1 SGHTA and CDR2 FQGTGA. The CDR3 length is 18 residues. In DNA form, the CDR3 reads TGTGCCAGCAGCTTATCCGGGACACTGCGGAACTTTGATCAGCCCCAGCATTTT. This encodes CASSLSGTLRNFDQPQHF.

This clonotype was seen once. An end of the junction does not agree with germline; a read error may underlie this. The chain uses TRBV11-2 and TRBJ2-5; D may be TRBD2 (5 bases). This CDR3 is built from 12 residues. Germline assignment: CDR1 SGHAT and CDR2 FQNNGV. In DNA, the CDR3 is TGTGCCAGCGGCTTCTCTCGGGATGAGCAGTACTTC. Protein product: CASGFSRDEQYF. The entire variable domain, with the rest obtained from reference TRBV11-2 and TRBJ2-5, is as follows: EAGVAQSPRYKIIEKRQSVAFWCNPISGHATLYWYQQILGQGPKLLIQFQNNGVVDDSQLPKDRFSAERLKGVDSTLKIQPAKLEDSAVYLCASGFSRDEQYFGPGTRLLVL.

The chain is built from TRBV13 and TRBJ1-6; unclear D gene. There are 15 residues in the CDR3. From germline, CDR1 is PRHDT and CDR2 FYEKMQ (reference sequence). V dropped 2 bases and J dropped 0 bases, with 5 bases sitting between them. CDR3 sequence reads: CASSLRSSYNSPLHF. The CDR3 DNA is TGTGCCAGCAGCTTAAGGAGCTCCTATAATTCACCCCTCCACTTT. The full variable domain, completed using reference TRBV13 and TRBJ1-6, is AAGVIQSPRHLIKEKRETATLKCYPIPRHDTVYWYQQGPGQDPQFLISFYEKMQSDKGSIPDRFSAQQFSDYHSELNMSSLELGDSALYFCASSLRSSYNSPLHFGNGTRLTVT.

About this clonotype: One end of the junction varies from germline; a read error may be responsible. V usage is TRBV6-1 and J usage is TRBJ2-7; D remains ambiguous. CDR3 size: 17 residues. The germline CDR1 and CDR2 sequences are MNHNS and SASEGT. The CDR3 DNA sequence: TGTGCCTGCAGTGGGGAATGGGCTAGGAAAAGCTCCTACGAGCAGTACTTC. This encodes CACSGEWARKSSYEQYF.

The chain couples TRBV2 to TRBJ2-7; 8 nucleotides align to TRBD2. V was clipped by 10 bases and J by 2 bases; unmatched bases: 10. CDR1 is SNHLY, CDR2 FYNNEI, per germline. The CDR3 has 14 residues. The CDR3 nucleotides are TGTGCCACCCGCAGGGCGGGAGGAACCTACGAGCAGTACTTC. This translates into CATRRAGGTYEQYF.

Written as DNA, the CDR3 is TGTGCCAGCAGCTTAGTAGGCGGACTACCTCCCTACGAGCAGTACTTC. Translation gives CASSLVGGLPPYEQYF. The V call is TRBV13, the J call TRBJ2-7; weak D call: TRBD2 (6 bases). The V and J ends lost 1 base and 2 bases respectively, with 15 bases between them. CDR1 PRHDT and CDR2 FYEKMQ come from the germline V gene (reference sequence). CDR3 length: 16 amino acids. The complete variable domain, with remaining parts taken from reference TRBV13 and TRBJ2-7, reads AAGVIQSPRHLIKEKRETATLKCYPIPRHDTVYWYQQGPGQDPQFLISFYEKMQSDKGSIPDRFSAQQFSDYHSELNMSSLELGDSALYFCASSLVGGLPPYEQYFGPGTRLTVT.